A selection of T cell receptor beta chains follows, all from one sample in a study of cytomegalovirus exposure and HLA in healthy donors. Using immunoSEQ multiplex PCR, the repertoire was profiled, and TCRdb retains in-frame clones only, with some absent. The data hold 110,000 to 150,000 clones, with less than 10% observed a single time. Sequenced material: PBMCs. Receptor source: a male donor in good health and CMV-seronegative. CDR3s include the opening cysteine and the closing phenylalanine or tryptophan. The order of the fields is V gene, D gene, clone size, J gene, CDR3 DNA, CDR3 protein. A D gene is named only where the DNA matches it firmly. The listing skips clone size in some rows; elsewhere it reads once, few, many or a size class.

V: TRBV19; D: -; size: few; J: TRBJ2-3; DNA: TGTGCCAGTAGTACAGGCATCCTCACAGATACGCAGTATTTT; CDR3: CASSTGILTDTQYF
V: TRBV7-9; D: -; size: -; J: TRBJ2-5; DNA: TGTGCCAGCAGATGGGGGGACAGCCAAGAGACCCAGTACTTC; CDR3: CASRWGDSQETQYF
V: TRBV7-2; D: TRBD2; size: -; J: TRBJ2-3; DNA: TGTGCCAGCAGCCCCAATGCGGGAGGAGATACGCAGTATTTT; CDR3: CASSPNAGGDTQYF
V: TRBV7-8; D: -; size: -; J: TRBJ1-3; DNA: TGTGCCAGCAGCTCTACTAGCCAGGCAGCTGGAAACACCATATATTTT; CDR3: CASSSTSQAAGNTIYF
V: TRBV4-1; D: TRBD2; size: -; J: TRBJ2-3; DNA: TGCGCCAGCAGCCTCCGAACTAGCGGGAGTACAGATACGCAGTATTTT; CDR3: CASSLRTSGSTDTQYF
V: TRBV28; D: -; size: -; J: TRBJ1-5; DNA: TGTGCCAGCAGGTTATCAAGCAATCAGCCCCAGCATTTT; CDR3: CASRLSSNQPQHF
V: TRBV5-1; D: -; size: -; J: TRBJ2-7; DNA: TGCGCCAGCAGCCGGGGGACAGCGCCTGAAACCCTAACCTACGAGCAGTACTTC; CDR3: CASSRGTAPETLTYEQYF
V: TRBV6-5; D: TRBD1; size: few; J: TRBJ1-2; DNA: TGTGCCAGCAGTTACTCAGGTTGGGACAGGGAGCCTGGCTACACCTTC; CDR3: CASSYSGWDREPGYTF
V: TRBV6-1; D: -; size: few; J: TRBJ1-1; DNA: TGTGCCAGCAGTACCAACCGGGAATTAGCTGAAGCTTTCTTT; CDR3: CASSTNRELAEAFF
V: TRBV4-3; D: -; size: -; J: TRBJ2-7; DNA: TGCGCCAGCAGCCAAGTTGAGGGAGCCGGCCACGAGCAGTACTTC; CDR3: CASSQVEGAGHEQYF
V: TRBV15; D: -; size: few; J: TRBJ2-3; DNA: TGTGCCACCAGCAGAGCGGGGGAGGCAGATACGCAGTATTTT; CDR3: CATSRAGEADTQYF
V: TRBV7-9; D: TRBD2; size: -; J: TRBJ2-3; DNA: TGTGCCAGCAGACGCCCTCTCGGGACTAGCGCAGATACGCAGTATTTT; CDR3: CASRRPLGTSADTQYF
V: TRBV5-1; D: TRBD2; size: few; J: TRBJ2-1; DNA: TGCGCCAGCAGCTTGACTAGCGTCTCCTACAATGAGCAGTTCTTC; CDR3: CASSLTSVSYNEQFF
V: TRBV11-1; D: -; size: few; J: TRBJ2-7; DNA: TGTGCCAGCAGCTTAGGGACTCACACCTACGAGCAGTACTTC; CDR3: CASSLGTHTYEQYF
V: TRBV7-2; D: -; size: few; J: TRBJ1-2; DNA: TGTGCCAGCAGCTTAACCGGACTGGAATCATATGGCTACACCTTC; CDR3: CASSLTGLESYGYTF
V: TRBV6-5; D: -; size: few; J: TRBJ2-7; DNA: TGTGCCTCAGGTGGGGAGGCCGCCTACGAGCAGTACTTC; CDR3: CASGGEAAYEQYF
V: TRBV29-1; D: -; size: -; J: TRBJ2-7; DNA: TGCAGCGTTGAAACTGGGAGCTCCTACGAGCAGTACTTC; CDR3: CSVETGSSYEQYF
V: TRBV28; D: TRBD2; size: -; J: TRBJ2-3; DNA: TGTGCCAGCAGTACAGCGGGGGACAGCACAGATACGCAGTATTTT; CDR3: CASSTAGDSTDTQYF
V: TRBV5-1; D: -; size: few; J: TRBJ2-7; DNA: TGCGCCAGCAGCATCGACAGCCCGACGTACGAGCAGTACTTC; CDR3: CASSIDSPTYEQYF
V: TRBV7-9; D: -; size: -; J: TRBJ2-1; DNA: TGTGCCAGCAGCCCAGCGGGCGGTTTCAATGAGCAGTTCTTC; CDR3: CASSPAGGFNEQFF
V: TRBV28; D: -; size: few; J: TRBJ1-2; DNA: TGTGCCAGCAGTTTACTACAGGGCTATGGCTACACCTTC; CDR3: CASSLLQGYGYTF
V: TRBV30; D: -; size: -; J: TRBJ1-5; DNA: TGTGCCTGGGGGAGGGAAGATAGCAATCAGCCCCAGCATTTT; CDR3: CAWGREDSNQPQHF
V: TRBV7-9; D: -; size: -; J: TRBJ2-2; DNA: TGTGCCAGCAGTCCCCACCGCGCCGGGGAGCTGTTTTTT; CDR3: CASSPHRAGELFF
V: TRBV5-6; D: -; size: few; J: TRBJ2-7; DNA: TGTGCCAGCAGCTCACTAGGGGGGGAGAGCTCCTACGAGCAGTACTTC; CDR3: CASSSLGGESSYEQYF
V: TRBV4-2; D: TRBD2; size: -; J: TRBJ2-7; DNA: TGTGCCAGCAGCCGCTCCGGGACTAGCGGGGCGGAAGGGCAGTACTTC; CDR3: CASSRSGTSGAEGQYF
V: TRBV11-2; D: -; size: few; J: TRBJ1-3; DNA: TGTGCCAGCAGCCACGGGACAACGAGAGGAAACACCATATATTTT; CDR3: CASSHGTTRGNTIYF
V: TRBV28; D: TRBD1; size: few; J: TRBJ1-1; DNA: TGTGCCAGCAGTTTATCTTACAGGGGTGCTTTCTTT; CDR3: CASSLSYRGAFF
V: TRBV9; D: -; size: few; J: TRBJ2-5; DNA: TGTGCCAGCAGCGTCTTTTCCGGGGAGACCCAGTACTTC; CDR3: CASSVFSGETQYF
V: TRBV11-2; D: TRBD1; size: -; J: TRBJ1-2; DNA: TGTGCCAGCAGCCCGGGACAGGGCTATGGCTACACCTTC; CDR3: CASSPGQGYGYTF
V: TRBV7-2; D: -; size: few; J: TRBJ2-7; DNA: TGTGCCAGCAGCTTCGAGGGGGGGGGCGGAAACGAGCAGTACTTC; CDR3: CASSFEGGGGNEQYF
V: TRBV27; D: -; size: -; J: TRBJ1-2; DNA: TGTGCCAGCAGTACGCGTCCCAGGGGATTCGGCTATGGCTACACCTTC; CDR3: CASSTRPRGFGYGYTF
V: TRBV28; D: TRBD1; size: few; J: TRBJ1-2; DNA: TGTGCCAGCAGACCGGGACAGACACTCTATGGCTACACCTTC; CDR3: CASRPGQTLYGYTF
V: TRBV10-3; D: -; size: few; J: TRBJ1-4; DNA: TGTGCCATCAGTGAGGATGGACAGATTAATGAAAAACTGTTTTTT; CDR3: CAISEDGQINEKLFF
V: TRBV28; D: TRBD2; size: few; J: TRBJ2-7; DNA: TGTGCCAGCAGCTTGGGGTCGGCTAGCGGGAGTGCCGAGCAGTACTTC; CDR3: CASSLGSASGSAEQYF
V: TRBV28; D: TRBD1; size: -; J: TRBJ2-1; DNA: TGTGCCAGCGAGGGGACAGGGGAAGAAAATGAGCAGTTCTTC; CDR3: CASEGTGEENEQFF
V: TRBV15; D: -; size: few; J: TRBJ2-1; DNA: TGTGCCACCAGCAGACTGCCCCTCACGTTCAGAGACAGTGAGCAGTTCTTC; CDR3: CATSRLPLTFRDSEQFF
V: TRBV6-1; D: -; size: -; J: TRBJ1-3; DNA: TGTGCCAGCAGTGAAGCCGGTGCGGGGGTAGTCTCTGGAAACACCATATATTTT; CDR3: CASSEAGAGVVSGNTIYF
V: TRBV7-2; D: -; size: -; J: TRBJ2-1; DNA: TGTGCCAGCAGCTCCTATAGCACCAATGAGCAGTTCTTC; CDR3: CASSSYSTNEQFF
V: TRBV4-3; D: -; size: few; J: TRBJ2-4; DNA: TGCGCCAGCAGCCAATTTCAGGGGAATAATAACATTCAGTACTTC; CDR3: CASSQFQGNNNIQYF